This T cell receptor beta chain was observed in a study of OX40 agonist ivuxolimab in advanced cancers. TCRdb keeps only in-frame clones here, not all; method: immunoSEQ multiplex PCR. Of about 80,000 clones listed, 90% are singletons. Trimming took 1 base from V and 5 from J; bases not matched to a gene: 16. The CDR3 consists of 20 residues. Per the germline V gene, CDR1 is MNHNS and CDR2 is SASEGT. The source material was CD4+ or CD8+ T cells sorted from blood, sampled in a trial of the OX40 agonist ivuxolimab. The sequence derives from an adult with an advanced solid tumor such as melanoma, head and neck, liver or kidney cancer. J is TRBJ2-6 and V is TRBV6-1, with TRBD2 matching over 8 bases. The CDR3 loop reads CASSEVGSGSFETWANVLTF. CDR3 nucleotides: TGTGCCAGCAGTGAAGTCGGGAGCGGGAGCTTTGAGACTTGGGCCAACGTCCTGACTTTC.